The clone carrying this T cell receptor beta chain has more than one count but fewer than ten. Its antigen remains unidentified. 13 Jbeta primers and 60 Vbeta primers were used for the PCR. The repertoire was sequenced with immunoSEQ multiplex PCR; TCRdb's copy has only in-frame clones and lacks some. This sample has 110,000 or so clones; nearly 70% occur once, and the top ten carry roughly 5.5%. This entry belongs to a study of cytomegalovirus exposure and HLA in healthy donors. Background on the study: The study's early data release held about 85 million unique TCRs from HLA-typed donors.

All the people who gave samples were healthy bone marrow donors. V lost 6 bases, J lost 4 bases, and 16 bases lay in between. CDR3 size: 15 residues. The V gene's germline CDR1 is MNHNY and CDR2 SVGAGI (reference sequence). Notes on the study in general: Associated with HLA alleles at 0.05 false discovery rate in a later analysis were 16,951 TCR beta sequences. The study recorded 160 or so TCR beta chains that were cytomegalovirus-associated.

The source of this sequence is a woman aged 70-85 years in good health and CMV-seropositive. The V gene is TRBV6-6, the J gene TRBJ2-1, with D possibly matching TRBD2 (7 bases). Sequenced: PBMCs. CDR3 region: CASRKGEGGYNEQFF. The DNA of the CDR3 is TGTGCCAGCAGGAAGGGGGAGGGGGGTTACAATGAGCAGTTCTTC.